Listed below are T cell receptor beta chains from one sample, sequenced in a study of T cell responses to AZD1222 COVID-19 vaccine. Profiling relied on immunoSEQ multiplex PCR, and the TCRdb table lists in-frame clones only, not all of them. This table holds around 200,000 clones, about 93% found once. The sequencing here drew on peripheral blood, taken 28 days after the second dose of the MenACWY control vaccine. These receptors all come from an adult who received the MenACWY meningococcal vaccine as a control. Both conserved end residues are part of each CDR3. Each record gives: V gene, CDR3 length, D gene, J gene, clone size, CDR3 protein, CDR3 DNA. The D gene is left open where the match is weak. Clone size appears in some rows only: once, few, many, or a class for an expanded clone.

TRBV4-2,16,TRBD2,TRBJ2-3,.,CASQLAGGPGTDTQYF,TGTGCCAGTCAACTAGCGGGGGGGCCGGGCACAGATACGCAGTATTTT
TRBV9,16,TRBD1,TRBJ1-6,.,CASSAGTGDYNSPLHF,TGTGCCAGCAGTGCCGGGACAGGGGATTATAATTCACCCCTCCACTTT
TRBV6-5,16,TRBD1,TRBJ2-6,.,CASSLQQGTGANVLTF,TGTGCCAGCAGTTTACAACAGGGGACTGGGGCCAACGTCCTGACTTTC
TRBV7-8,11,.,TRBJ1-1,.,CASSNDLGVFF,TGTGCCAGCAGTAACGACTTAGGGGTTTTCTTT
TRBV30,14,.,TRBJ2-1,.,CAWSVLAAYNEQFF,TGTGCCTGGAGTGTATTAGCGGCCTACAATGAGCAGTTCTTC
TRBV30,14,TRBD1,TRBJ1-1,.,CAWSLRGRNTEAFF,TGTGCCTGGAGTCTAAGGGGGCGGAACACTGAAGCTTTCTTT
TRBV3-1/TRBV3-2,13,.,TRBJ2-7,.,CASRSGVTYEQYF,TGTGCCAGCAGGTCCGGGGTTACCTACGAGCAGTACTTC
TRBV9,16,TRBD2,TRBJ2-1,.,CASSVGGSGGYNEQFF,TGTGCCAGCAGCGTAGGTGGTAGCGGGGGTTACAATGAGCAGTTCTTC
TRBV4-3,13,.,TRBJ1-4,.,CASSQIEMGKLFF,TGCGCCAGCAGCCAAATCGAGATGGGAAAACTGTTTTTT
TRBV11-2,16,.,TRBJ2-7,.,CASSLAEGFSSYEQYF,TGTGCCAGCAGCCTCGCCGAGGGGTTCAGCTCCTACGAGCAGTACTTC
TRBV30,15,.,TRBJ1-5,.,CAWSVSETGSQPQHF,TGTGCCTGGAGTGTGAGTGAGACCGGTTCACAGCCCCAGCATTTT
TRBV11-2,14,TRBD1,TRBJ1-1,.,CASSLAGGGTEAFF,TGTGCCAGCAGCTTAGCAGGGGGTGGCACTGAAGCTTTCTTT
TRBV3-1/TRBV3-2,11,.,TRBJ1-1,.,CASSQEGATFF,TGTGCCAGCAGCCAAGAGGGGGCAACTTTCTTT
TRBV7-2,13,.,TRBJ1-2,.,CASRGPGDHGYTF,TGTGCCAGCAGGGGCCCCGGAGACCATGGCTACACCTTC
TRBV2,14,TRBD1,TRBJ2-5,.,CASRRDREGGTQYF,TGTGCCTCCCGCCGGGACAGGGAGGGGGGGACCCAGTACTTC
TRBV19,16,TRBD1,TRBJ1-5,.,CASSMTGGISNQPQHF,TGTGCCAGTAGTATGACAGGGGGTATCAGCAATCAGCCCCAGCATTTT
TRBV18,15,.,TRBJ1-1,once,CASSPPVVMNTEAFF,TGTGCCAGCTCACCACCGGTAGTTATGAACACTGAAGCTTTCTTT
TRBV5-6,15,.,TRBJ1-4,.,CASSLQGSTNEKLFF,TGTGCCAGCAGCTTGCAGGGCTCAACTAATGAAAAACTGTTTTTT
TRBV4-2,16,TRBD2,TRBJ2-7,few,CASSQDWGGDNYEQYF,TGTGCCAGCAGCCAAGATTGGGGGGGAGACAACTACGAGCAGTACTTC
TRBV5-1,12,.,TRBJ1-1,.,CASKGGGTEAFF,TGCGCCAGCAAAGGTGGGGGGACTGAAGCTTTCTTT
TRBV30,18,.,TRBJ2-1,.,CAWSVLRTRPIDRDEQFF,TGTGCCTGGAGTGTATTACGGACACGCCCTATCGATCGGGATGAGCAGTTCTTC
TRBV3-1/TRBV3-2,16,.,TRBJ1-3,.,CASSQRTDGSGNTIYF,TGTGCCAGCAGCCAACGGACCGACGGCTCTGGAAACACCATATATTTT
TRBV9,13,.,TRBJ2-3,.,CASSVGGTDTQYF,TGTGCCAGCAGCGTAGGGGGCACAGATACGCAGTATTTT
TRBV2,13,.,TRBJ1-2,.,CASSTQTRTGYTF,TGTGCCAGCAGTACCCAGACTAGGACAGGCTACACCTTC
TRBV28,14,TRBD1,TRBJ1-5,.,CASSLTGPQGPQHF,TGTGCCAGCAGTTTGACAGGGCCTCAGGGGCCCCAGCATTTT
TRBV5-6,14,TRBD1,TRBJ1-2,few,CASSSGTGIGGYTF,TGTGCCAGCAGCTCCGGGACAGGGATTGGTGGCTACACCTTC
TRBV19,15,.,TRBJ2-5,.,CASNGVIGGIETQYF,TGTGCCAGTAACGGGGTAATTGGAGGAATTGAGACCCAGTACTTC
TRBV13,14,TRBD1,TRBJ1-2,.,CASSLVGQGNDYTF,TGTGCCAGCAGCTTAGTAGGACAGGGGAACGACTACACCTTC
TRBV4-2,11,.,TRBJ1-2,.,CASSQREGYTF,TGTGCCAGCAGCCAGAGGGAGGGCTACACCTTC
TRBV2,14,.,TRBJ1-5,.,CASGATGLNQPQHF,TGTGCCAGCGGGGCCACCGGACTCAATCAGCCCCAGCATTTT
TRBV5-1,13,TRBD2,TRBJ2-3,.,CASSSGLAGEQYF,TGCGCCAGCAGCTCGGGACTAGCGGGGGAGCAGTATTTT
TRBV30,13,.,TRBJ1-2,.,CAWRNTGQRGYTF,TGTGCCTGGAGAAATACGGGACAACGAGGCTACACCTTC
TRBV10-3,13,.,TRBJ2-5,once,CAISGVGLETQYF,TGTGCCATCAGTGGTGTGGGTTTGGAGACCCAGTACTTC
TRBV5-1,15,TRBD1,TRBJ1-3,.,CASSAWTGSGNTIYF,TGCGCCAGCAGCGCATGGACAGGGTCTGGAAACACCATATATTTT
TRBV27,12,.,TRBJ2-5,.,CASRPQRGTQYF,TGTGCCAGCAGACCACAAAGGGGGACCCAGTACTTC
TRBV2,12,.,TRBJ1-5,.,CASSPGSGKKHF,TGTGCCAGCAGCCCGGGGTCCGGGAAAAAACATTTT
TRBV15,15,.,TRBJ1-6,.,CATGGSLSYNSPLHF,TGTGCCACCGGGGGTTCCCTCTCCTATAATTCACCCCTCCACTTT
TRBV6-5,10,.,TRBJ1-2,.,CATQWYGYTF,TGTGCCACTCAATGGTATGGCTACACCTTC
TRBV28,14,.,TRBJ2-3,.,CASSRTLSTDTQYF,TGTGCCAGCAGCCGGACACTCAGCACAGATACGCAGTATTTT
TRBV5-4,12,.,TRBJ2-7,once,CASSSSPPEQYF,TGTGCCAGCAGCTCATCCCCCCCCGAGCAGTACTTC
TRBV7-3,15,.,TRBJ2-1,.,CASSLERTALNEQFF,TGTGCCAGCAGCTTAGAACGGACAGCGCTCAATGAGCAGTTCTTC
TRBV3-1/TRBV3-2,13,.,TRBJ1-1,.,CASSQALNTEAFF,TGTGCCAGCAGCCAAGCACTGAACACTGAAGCTTTCTTT
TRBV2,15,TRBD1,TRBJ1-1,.,CASSDETGGKAEAFF,TGTGCCAGCAGTGATGAGACAGGGGGCAAGGCTGAAGCTTTCTTT
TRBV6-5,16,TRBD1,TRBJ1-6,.,CASSYLGQIYNSPLHF,TGTGCCAGCAGTTACTTGGGACAGATCTATAATTCACCCCTCCACTTT
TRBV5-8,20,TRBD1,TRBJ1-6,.,CASSLNRDRDTSSYNSPLHF,TGTGCCAGCAGCCTAAACCGGGACAGGGATACCAGCTCCTATAATTCACCCCTCCACTTT
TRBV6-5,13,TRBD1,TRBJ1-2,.,CASSPQGNYGYTF,TGTGCCAGCAGCCCACAGGGGAACTATGGCTACACCTTC
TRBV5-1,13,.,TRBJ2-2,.,CASSFQGTGELFF,TGCGCCAGCAGCTTCCAGGGCACCGGGGAGCTGTTTTTT
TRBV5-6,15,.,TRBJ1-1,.,CASSSSGPGRAEAFF,TGTGCCAGCAGCTCCTCGGGCCCCGGGAGGGCTGAAGCTTTCTTT
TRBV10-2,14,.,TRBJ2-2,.,CASSPDRPTGELFF,TGCGCCAGCAGCCCCGACAGGCCAACCGGGGAGCTGTTTTTT
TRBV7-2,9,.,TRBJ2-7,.,CASSFWEYF,TGTGCCAGCAGCTTTTGGGAGTACTTC
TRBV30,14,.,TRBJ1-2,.,CAWNTGPTLYGYTF,TGTGCCTGGAATACAGGCCCTACCCTATATGGCTACACCTTC
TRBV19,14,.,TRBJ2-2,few,CASSMWGNTGELFF,TGTGCCAGTAGTATGTGGGGGAACACCGGGGAGCTGTTTTTT
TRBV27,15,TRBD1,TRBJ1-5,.,CASSLLGQGGQPQHF,TGTGCCAGCAGTTTATTGGGACAGGGGGGTCAGCCCCAGCATTTT
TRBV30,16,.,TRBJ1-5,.,CAWSRGHEGSNQPQHF,TGTGCCTGGAGCAGGGGCCATGAGGGTAGCAATCAGCCCCAGCATTTT
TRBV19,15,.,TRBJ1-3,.,CASSIDRSSGNTIYF,TGTGCCAGTAGTATAGACAGGTCCTCTGGAAACACCATATATTTT
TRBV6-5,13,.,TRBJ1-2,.,CASRPQEVRGYTF,TGTGCCAGCAGACCCCAGGAGGTAAGGGGCTACACCTTC
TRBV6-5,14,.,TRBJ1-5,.,CASKNPNGNQPQHF,TGTGCCAGCAAAAACCCCAATGGCAATCAGCCCCAGCATTTT
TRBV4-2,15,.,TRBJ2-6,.,CASSQGDSGANVLTF,TGTGCCAGCAGCCAAGGCGACTCTGGGGCCAACGTCCTGACTTTC
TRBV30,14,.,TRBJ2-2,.,CAWSVGLALGELFF,TGTGCCTGGAGTGTAGGGTTAGCTCTCGGGGAGCTGTTTTTT
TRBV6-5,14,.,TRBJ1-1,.,CASNRPGRDTEAFF,TGTGCCAGCAATAGGCCAGGGAGAGACACTGAAGCTTTCTTT